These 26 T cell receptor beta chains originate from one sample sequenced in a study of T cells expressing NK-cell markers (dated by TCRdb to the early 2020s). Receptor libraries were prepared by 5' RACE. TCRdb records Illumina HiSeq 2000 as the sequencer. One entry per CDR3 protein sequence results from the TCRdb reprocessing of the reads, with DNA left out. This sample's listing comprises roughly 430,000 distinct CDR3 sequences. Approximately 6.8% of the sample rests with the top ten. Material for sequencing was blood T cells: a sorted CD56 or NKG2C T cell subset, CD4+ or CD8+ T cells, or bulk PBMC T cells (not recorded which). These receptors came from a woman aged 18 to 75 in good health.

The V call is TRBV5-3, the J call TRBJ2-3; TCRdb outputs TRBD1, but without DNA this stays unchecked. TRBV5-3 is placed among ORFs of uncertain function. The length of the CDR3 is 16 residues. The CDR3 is CARSLGQGSSTDTQYF.

CDR3 sequence reads: CATSSPERGLQETQYF. The J gene is TRBJ2-5, the V gene TRBV15; TCRdb's D gene call, TRBD1, goes unchecked for lack of DNA. Germline loops: CDR1 LNHNV, CDR2 YYDKDF (reference sequence). The length of the CDR3 is 16 residues.

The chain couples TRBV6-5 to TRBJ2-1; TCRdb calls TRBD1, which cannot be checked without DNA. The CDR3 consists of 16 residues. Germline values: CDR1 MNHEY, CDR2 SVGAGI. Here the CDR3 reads CASISSGGSSYNEQFF.

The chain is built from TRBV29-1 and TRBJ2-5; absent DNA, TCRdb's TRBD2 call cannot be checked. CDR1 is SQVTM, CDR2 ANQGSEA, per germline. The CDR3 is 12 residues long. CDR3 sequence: CSAGDLGVTQYF. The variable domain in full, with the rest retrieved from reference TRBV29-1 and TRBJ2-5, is SAVISQKPSRDICQRGTSLTIQCQVDSQVTMMFWYRQQPGQSLTLIATANQGSEATYESGFVIDKFPISRPNLTFSTLTVSNMSPEDSSIYLCSAGDLGVTQYFGPGTRLLVL.

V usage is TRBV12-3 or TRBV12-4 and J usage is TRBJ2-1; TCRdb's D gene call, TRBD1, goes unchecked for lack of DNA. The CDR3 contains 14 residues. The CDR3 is CASRAGARSNEQFF.

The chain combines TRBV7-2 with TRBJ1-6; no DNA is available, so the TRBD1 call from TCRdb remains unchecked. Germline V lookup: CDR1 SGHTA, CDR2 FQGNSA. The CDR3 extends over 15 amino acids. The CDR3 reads CASSPTGQSNSPLHF.

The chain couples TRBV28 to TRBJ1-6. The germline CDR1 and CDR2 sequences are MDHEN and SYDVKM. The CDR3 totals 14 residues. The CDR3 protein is CASSLYSLHSPLHF. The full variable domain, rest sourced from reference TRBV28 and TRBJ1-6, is DVKVTQSSRYLVKRTGEKVFLECVQDMDHENMFWYRQDPGLGLRLIYFSYDVKMKEKGDIPEGYSVSREKKERFSLILESASTNQTSMYLCASSLYSLHSPLHFGNGTRLTVT.

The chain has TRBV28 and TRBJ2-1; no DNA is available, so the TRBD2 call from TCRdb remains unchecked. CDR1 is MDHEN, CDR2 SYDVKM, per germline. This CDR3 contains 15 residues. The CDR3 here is CASSLPGGPGNEQFF.

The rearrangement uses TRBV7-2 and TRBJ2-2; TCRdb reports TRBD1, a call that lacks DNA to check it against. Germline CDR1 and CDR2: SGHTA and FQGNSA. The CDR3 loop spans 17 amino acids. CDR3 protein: CASSRNRVGVNTGELFF.

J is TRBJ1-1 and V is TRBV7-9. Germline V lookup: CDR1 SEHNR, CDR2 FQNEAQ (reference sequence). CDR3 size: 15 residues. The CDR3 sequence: CASSPRWRVGTEAFF.

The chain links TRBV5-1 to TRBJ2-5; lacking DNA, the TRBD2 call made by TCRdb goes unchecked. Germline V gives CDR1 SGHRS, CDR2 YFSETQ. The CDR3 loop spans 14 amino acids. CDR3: CASSLALVQETQYF.

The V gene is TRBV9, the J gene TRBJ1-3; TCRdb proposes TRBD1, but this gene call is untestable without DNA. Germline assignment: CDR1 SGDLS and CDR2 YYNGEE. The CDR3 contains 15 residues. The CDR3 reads CASSADSISGNTIYF. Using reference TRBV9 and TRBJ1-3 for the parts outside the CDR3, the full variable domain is DSGVTQTPKHLITATGQRVTLRCSPRSGDLSVYWYQQSLDQGLQFLIQYYNGEERAKGNILERFSAQQFPDLHSELNLSSLELGDSALYFCASSADSISGNTIYFGEGSWLTVV.

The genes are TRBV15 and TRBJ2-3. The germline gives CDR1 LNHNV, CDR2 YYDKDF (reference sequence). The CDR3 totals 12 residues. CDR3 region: CATKGSTDTQYF.

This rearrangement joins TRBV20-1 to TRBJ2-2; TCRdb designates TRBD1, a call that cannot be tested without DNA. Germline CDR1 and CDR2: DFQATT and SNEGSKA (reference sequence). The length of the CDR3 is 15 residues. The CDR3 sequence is CSAASGDRYTGELFF.

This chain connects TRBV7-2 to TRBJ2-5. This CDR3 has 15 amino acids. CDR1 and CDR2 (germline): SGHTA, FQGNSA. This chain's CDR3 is CASSFQWSPQETQYF. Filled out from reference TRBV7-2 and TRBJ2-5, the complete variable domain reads GAGVSQSPSNKVTEKGKDVELRCDPISGHTALYWYRQSLGQGLEFLIYFQGNSAPDKSGLPSDRFSAERTGGSVSTLTIQRTQQEDSAVYLCASSFQWSPQETQYFGPGTRLLVL.

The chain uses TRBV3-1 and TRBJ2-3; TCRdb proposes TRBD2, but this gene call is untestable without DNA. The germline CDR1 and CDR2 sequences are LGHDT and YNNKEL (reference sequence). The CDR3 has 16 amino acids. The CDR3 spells CASSQGSGSVTDTQYF.

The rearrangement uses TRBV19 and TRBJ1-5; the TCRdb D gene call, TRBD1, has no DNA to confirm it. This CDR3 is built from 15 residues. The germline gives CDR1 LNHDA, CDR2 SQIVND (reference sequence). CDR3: CASSIGGTGNQPQHF.

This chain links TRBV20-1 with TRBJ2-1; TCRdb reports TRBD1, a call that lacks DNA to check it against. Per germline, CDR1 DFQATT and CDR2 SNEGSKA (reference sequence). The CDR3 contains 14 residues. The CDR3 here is CSATREASYNEQFF.

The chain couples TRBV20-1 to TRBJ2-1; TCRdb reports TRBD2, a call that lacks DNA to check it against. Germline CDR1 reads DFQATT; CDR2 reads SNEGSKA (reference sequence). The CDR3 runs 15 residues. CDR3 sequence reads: CSAPTPSGRWNEQFF.

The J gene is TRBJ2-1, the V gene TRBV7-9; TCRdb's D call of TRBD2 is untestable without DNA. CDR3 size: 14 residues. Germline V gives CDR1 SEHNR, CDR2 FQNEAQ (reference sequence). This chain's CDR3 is CASSFRDQINEQFF.

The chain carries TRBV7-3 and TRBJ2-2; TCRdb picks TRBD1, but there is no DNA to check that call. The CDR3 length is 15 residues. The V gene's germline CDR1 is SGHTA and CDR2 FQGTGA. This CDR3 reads CASSSSGRTTGELFF. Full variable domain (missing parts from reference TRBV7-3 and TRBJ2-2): GAGVSQTPSNKVTEKGKYVELRCDPISGHTALYWYRQSLGQGPEFLIYFQGTGAADDSGLPNDRFFAVRPEGSVSTLKIQRTERGDSAVYLCASSSSGRTTGELFFGEGSRLTVL.

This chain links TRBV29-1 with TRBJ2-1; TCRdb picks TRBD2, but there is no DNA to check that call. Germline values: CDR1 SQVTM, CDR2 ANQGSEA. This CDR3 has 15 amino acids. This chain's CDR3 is CSVAGVAGVYNEQFF.

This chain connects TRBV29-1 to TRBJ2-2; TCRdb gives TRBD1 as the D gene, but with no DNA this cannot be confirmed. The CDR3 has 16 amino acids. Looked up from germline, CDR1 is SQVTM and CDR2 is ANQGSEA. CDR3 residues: CSVEDPGQGADGELFF.

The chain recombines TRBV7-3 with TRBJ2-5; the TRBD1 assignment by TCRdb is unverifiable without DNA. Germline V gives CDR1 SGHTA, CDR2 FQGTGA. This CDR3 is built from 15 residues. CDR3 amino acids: CASSMTGGDGETQYF.

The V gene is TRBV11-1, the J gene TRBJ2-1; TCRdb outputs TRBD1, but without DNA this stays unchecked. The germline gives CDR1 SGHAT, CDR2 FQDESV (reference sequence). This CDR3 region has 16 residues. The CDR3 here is CASSLVGGLVYNEQFF.

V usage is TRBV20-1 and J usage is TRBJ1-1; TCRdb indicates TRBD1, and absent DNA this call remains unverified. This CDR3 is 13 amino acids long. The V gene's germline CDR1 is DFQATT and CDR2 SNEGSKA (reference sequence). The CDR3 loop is CSAVTGGDTEAFF.